This TCR beta chain stems from a study of cytomegalovirus exposure and HLA in healthy donors. Broader study findings: It was confirmed in vitro that a few of the CMV-associated chains were specific for CMV antigens.

As regards this clone: The antigen remains undetermined.

Amplification used 60 Vbeta primers and 13 Jbeta primers. Profiled with immunoSEQ multiplex PCR; TCRdb holds only in-frame clones, not every one. The data hold about 83,000 clones, with around 81% observed a single time. The CDR3 has 12 residues. Per germline, CDR1 MNHEY and CDR2 SVGAGI. V shed 7 bases and J 5 bases; nucleotides not matched to a gene: 2. The source is a man between 18 and 35 years old in good health and CMV-seropositive. The material sequenced was PBMCs. The V and J genes are TRBV6-5 and TRBJ2-7; 10 bases line up with TRBD2. CDR3 DNA: TGTGCCAGCACTAGCGGGAGCCACGAGCAGTACTTC. Translated, it gives CASTSGSHEQYF.